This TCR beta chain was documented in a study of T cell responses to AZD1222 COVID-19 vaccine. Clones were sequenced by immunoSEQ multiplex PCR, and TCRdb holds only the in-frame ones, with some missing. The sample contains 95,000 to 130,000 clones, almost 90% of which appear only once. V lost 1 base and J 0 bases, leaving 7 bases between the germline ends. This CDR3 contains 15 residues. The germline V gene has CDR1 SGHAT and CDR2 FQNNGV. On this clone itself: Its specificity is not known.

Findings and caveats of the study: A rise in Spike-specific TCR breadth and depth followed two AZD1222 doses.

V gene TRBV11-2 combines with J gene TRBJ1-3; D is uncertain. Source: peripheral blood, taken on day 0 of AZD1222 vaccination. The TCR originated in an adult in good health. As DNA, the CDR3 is TGTGCCAGCAGCTTAGTAGGCTACTCTGGAAACACCATATATTTT. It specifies CASSLVGYSGNTIYF.